This T cell receptor beta chain derives from a study of T cell responses to AZD1222 COVID-19 vaccine. Notes on this clone: Its matching antigen is unknown.

This CDR3 contains 13 residues. V shed 3 bases and J 10 bases; nucleotides not matched to a gene: 1. From germline, CDR1 is MRHNA and CDR2 SNTAGT. TCRdb keeps only in-frame clones here, not all; method: immunoSEQ multiplex PCR. Here the sample spans 150,000 to 200,000 clones, 85% to 95% being singletons. General study results and limits: Donors, mostly white British, included more females; clonal diversity was possibly underestimated.

The sequences come from peripheral blood, collected on day 0 of AZD1222 vaccination. This sequence joins TRBV6-4 and TRBJ1-6, with 9 bases aligning to TRBD1. The sequence derives from an adult in good health. CDR3 DNA sequence: TGTGCCAGCAGTGAAGACAGGGGGTCACCCCTCCACTTT. Translating gives CASSEDRGSPLHF.